These 21 T cell receptor beta chains share one sample of origin, sequenced in a study of CD8+ T cells in alopecia areata. Extracted RNA was reverse transcribed, and the resulting cDNA served as sequencing template. The protocol was immunoSEQ multiplex PCR, while the TCRdb copy is restricted to in-frame clones and leaves out a portion. Recorded here are roughly 120,000 clones, none singletons. The sequenced material came from lesional skin. The receptor set was obtained from a C3H/HeJ mouse with alopecia areata. This mouse strain has H2-k as its MHC haplotype.

On this clone: Mouse gene names and germline throughout. The CDR3 is cut off 4 residues early in the read; its end comes from the germline J gene. The rearrangement links TRBV19 to TRBJ2-5; 11 nucleotides agree with TRBD2. This CDR3 has 15 residues. From germline, CDR1 is FNHDT and CDR2 SITEND (reference sequence). Losses at the gene ends were 6 bases for V and 2 bases for J; bases not matched to a gene: 5. The sequenced CDR3 bases are TGTGCCAGCACCGGACTGGGGGGCCTCCAAGAC. This encodes CASTGLGGLQD. Given in full, the CDR3 is CASTGLGGLQDTQYF.

A remark on this clone: Germline and genes: mouse. Sequencing ends 4 residues short of the CDR3 end; the germline J gene provides the rest. V and J are TRBV19 and TRBJ1-1; TRBD1 agrees at 8 bases. Germline V lookup: CDR1 FNHDT, CDR2 SITEND (reference sequence). V was pared by 3 bases and J by 0 bases, with 4 bases of the junction left unmatched. The CDR3 sequence is 15 residues long. The CDR3 protein is CASSTRDRTNTEVFF. The sequenced CDR3 bases are TGTGCCAGCAGTACCCGGGACAGGACAAACACA.

Points on this clone: Gene names and germline match the mouse. The read ends 4 residues early relative to the CDR3; the germline J gene fills the gap. Additional DNA sequences in this sample encode the identical CDR3. The chain employs TRBV13-3 and TRBJ2-7; 11 bases map to TRBD1. CDR3 length: 13 residues. Germline CDR1 and CDR2: NNHDY and SYVADS. The CDR3 sequence: CASKDRGLYEQYF. The part of the CDR3 DNA that was read is TGTGCCAGCAAGGACAGGGGGCTGTAT.

This clone was detected only a few times. The gene symbols are mouse symbols. Coverage ceases 4 residues before the CDR3 finishes, and the germline J gene fills in the end. V usage is TRBV13-3 and J usage is TRBJ2-3, with D possibly TRBD1 on 6 matching bases. Germline assignment: CDR1 NNHDY and CDR2 SYVADS. The V and J ends lost 3 bases and 1 base respectively, with 12 bases between them. The CDR3 sequence is 15 residues long. Partial CDR3 DNA: TGTGCCAGCAGTGTCTCAGGGGAGGGTGCAGAA. It codes for CASSVSGEGAE. The CDR3 reads in full as CASSVSGEGAETLYF.

This clone was seen a few times. The gene names given are mouse names. The CDR3 end is not reached by the read, which stops 4 residues before it; the germline J gene fills it in. The chain recombines TRBV1 with TRBJ2-1; 9 bases match TRBD2. V shed 3 bases and J 1 base; nucleotides not matched to a gene: 4. The CDR3 is made up of 16 amino acids. The germline V gene has CDR1 NSQYPW and CDR2 LRSPGD (reference sequence). The CDR3: CTCSAGLGLNYAEQFF. The CDR3 bases that were read are TGCACCTGCAGTGCCGGACTGGGGCTAAACTATGCT.

There are a few counts of this clone. Gene labels here are mouse ones. The read is 4 residues too short to cover the CDR3 end, so that end is filled in from the germline J gene. This sequence joins TRBV5 and TRBJ2-3; the match to TRBD1 covers 8 bases. This CDR3 contains 14 residues. The V gene's germline CDR1 is LGHNA and CDR2 YNLKQL (reference sequence). The J segment lost 3 bases and the V segment lost 4 bases, leaving 3 bases of the junction unmatched. CDR3 sequence: CASSPTGEAETLYF. CDR3 DNA (partial): TGTGCCAGCAGCCCGACAGGGGAGGCAGAA.

This clone turned up a few times. The protein in this entry is translated from the DNA; at residue 13 it differs from the protein listed in TCRdb. Genes and germline come from the mouse. The read stops 3 residues short of the end of the CDR3; the missing end is completed from the germline J gene. The V and J genes are TRBV1 and TRBJ1-6; the D gene is possibly TRBD1 (5 bases). TRBJ1-6 is labeled an ORF, and its function is uncertain. The CDR3 is 16 amino acids. Germline loops: CDR1 NSQYPW, CDR2 LRSPGD (reference sequence). The ends were cut back, 5 bases at V and 0 bases at J, with 11 bases in the middle. This chain's CDR3 is CTCSPTANSYNSPLYF. CDR3 bases read: TGCACCTGCAGTCCGACAGCCAATTCCTATAATTCGCCC.

In this sample, this clone turned up many times. The germline and genes are mouse ones. The read terminates 4 residues ahead of where the CDR3 ends, so the germline J gene completes it. The V call is TRBV13-3, the J call TRBJ2-5; possibly TRBD1 for D (6 bases). CDR3 length: 14 amino acids. V lost 5 bases and J 2 bases, leaving 12 bases between the germline ends. Per the germline V gene, CDR1 is NNHDY and CDR2 is SYVADS. The sequenced CDR3 bases are TGTGCCAGCAGCGTTGACAGGATCCAAGAC. Its protein is CASSVDRIQD. The complete CDR3 reads CASSVDRIQDTQYF. Variable domain in full (rest from reference TRBV13-3 and TRBJ2-5): EAAVTQSPRSKVAVTGGKVTLSCHQTNNHDYMYWYRQDTGHGLRLIHYSYVADSTEKGDIPDGYKASRPSQENFSLILELASLSQTAVYFCASSVDRIQDTQYFGPGTRLLVL.

This clone has more than one count but fewer than ten. Gene and germline names: mouse. The sequenced fragment ends 4 residues before the CDR3 boundary, so the rest is inferred from the germline J gene. The chain combines TRBV13-3 with TRBJ1-4; 7 bases match TRBD1. The CDR3 is 14 amino acids. Germline assignment: CDR1 NNHDY and CDR2 SYVADS. The covered CDR3 bases are TGTGCCAGCAGTGAAAGGGGGCTCGGCGAA. Protein product: CASSERGLGE. The CDR3 reads in full as CASSERGLGERLFF.

This clone was seen ten or more times. Gene names are mouse gene names. With the read ending 4 residues before the CDR3 end, the germline J gene is used to fill in that end. The chain is built from TRBV13-3 and TRBJ2-7; 13 bases fit TRBD2. This CDR3 is built from 16 residues. V shed 2 bases and J 3 bases; nucleotides not matched to a gene: 5. Germline V gene sequence: CDR1 NNHDY, CDR2 SYVADS. The CDR3 region is CASSDPGLGGFYEQYF. CDR3 DNA (partial): TGTGCCAGCAGTGACCCGGGACTGGGGGGGTTCTAT.

In its sample, this clone was seen a few times. The genes are named according to mouse. With the read ending 4 residues before the CDR3 end, the germline J gene is used to fill in that end. V is TRBV1 and J is TRBJ2-7; D unresolved. This CDR3 has 15 residues. Germline values: CDR1 NSQYPW, CDR2 LRSPGD (reference sequence). The V end lost 0 bases, the J end lost 1 base, and 10 bases lay between the germline ends. The CDR3 bases that were read are TGCACCTGCAGTGCAGATATACTCTTTTCCTAT. It codes for CTCSADILFSY. Given in full, the CDR3 is CTCSADILFSYEQYF.

A few counts support this clone. The listed genes are named as in mouse. The read ends 4 residues before the CDR3 terminus; that terminus is restored from the germline J gene. The chain links TRBV13-3 to TRBJ1-4; TRBD1 aligns across 9 bases. There are 15 residues in the CDR3. The V gene's germline CDR1 is NNHDY and CDR2 SYVADS. J gave up 2 bases and V 5 bases, and 4 bases lay outside the gene matches. The covered CDR3 bases are TGTGCCAGCAGCCTCGGACAGGGGTCCAACGAA. This sequence encodes CASSLGQGSNE. The whole CDR3 reads CASSLGQGSNERLFF.

About this clone itself: The germline and genes are mouse ones. The DNA ends 4 residues before the CDR3 does, and the rest of the CDR3 is filled in from the germline J gene. The chain links TRBV13-2 to TRBJ1-2; a weak D match, TRBD1 (6 bases). V was shortened by 0 bases and J by 0 bases, with 12 bases between the two germline ends. CDR3 size: 16 residues. From germline, CDR1 is NNHNN and CDR2 SYGAGS (reference sequence). The CDR3 bases that were read are TGTGCCAGCGGTGATGCAAAGGGACAACCAAACTCC. It specifies CASGDAKGQPNS. The whole CDR3 protein reads CASGDAKGQPNSDYTF.

Of note for this clone: These gene names are mouse names. The read halts 4 residues ahead of the CDR3 end, with the missing end drawn from the germline J gene. The chain combines TRBV13-3 with TRBJ2-5; D is perhaps TRBD2 (6 bases). Trimming pared 0 bases from V and 2 bases from J, leaving 10 bases between. The CDR3 is 15 amino acids. Germline assignment: CDR1 NNHDY and CDR2 SYVADS. This CDR3 reads CASSDAPGLQDTQYF. The sequenced part of the CDR3 DNA is TGTGCCAGCAGTGATGCCCCGGGACTCCAAGAC.

Worth noting for this clone: Gene names follow the mouse nomenclature. Read coverage stops 4 residues before the CDR3 terminus; the germline J gene supplies the remainder. V usage is TRBV19 and J usage is TRBJ2-1; tentative D call: TRBD1 (6 bases). Looked up from germline, CDR1 is FNHDT and CDR2 is SITEND (reference sequence). V was shortened by 6 bases and J by 3 bases, with 10 bases between the two germline ends. The CDR3 loop spans 13 amino acids. Incomplete CDR3 DNA: TGTGCCAGCACCTTCAGGGGCTATGCT. Translated, it gives CASTFRGYA. In full, the CDR3 is CASTFRGYAEQFF.

A few counts support this clone. Genes and germline come from the mouse. Partial CDR3 DNA: TGTGCCAGCGGTGAATTGGGACAGGGAGACGAA. The encoded protein is CASGELGQGDE. The whole CDR3 reads CASGELGQGDERLFF. The chain links TRBV13-2 to TRBJ1-4; 9 bases line up with TRBD1. The observed sequence ends 4 residues before the CDR3 terminus, with the missing tail filled in from the germline J gene. The CDR3 extends over 15 amino acids. V was clipped by 2 bases and J by 6 bases; unmatched bases: 5. Germline V CDR1 and CDR2: NNHNN, SYGAGS (reference sequence).

With regard to this clone: Gene names denote mouse genes. Partial CDR3 DNA: TGTGCCAGCAGTGATGTGGGGGGACTGGGGGGCTCCTAT. Protein product: CASSDVGGLGGSY. The entire CDR3 protein reads CASSDVGGLGGSYEQYF. The chain links TRBV13-3 to TRBJ2-7, with TRBD2 identical over 12 bases. The read ends 4 residues shy of where the CDR3 ends; the end is completed using the germline J gene. CDR3 size: 17 residues. After removal of 0 bases from V and 0 bases from J, the junction contained 4 bases not matched to a gene. The V gene's germline CDR1 is NNHDY and CDR2 SYVADS.

Points on this clone: Translating the DNA gives a protein that differs from the TCRdb entry at residue 12; the protein shown here is that DNA translation. Mouse gene names apply. Read sequence stops 3 residues before the CDR3 end, and the germline J gene provides the missing end. The V call is TRBV19, the J call TRBJ1-3; D is perhaps TRBD1 (6 bases). V was pared by 2 bases and J by 1 base, with 10 bases between. From germline, CDR1 is FNHDT and CDR2 SITEND (reference sequence). CDR3 length: 15 amino acids. The CDR3 loop is CASSITGISGNTLYF. The CDR3 bases that were read are TGTGCCAGCAGTATCACAGGGATCTCTGGAAATACG.

This clone was seen a handful of times. Mouse germline and gene names are used. The CDR3 is cut off 4 residues early in the read; its end comes from the germline J gene. The gene calls are TRBV13-3 and TRBJ1-2; TRBD1 aligns across 7 bases. The CDR3 extends over 14 amino acids. V was clipped by 5 bases and J by 0 bases; unmatched bases: 4. CDR1 and CDR2 (germline): NNHDY, SYVADS. The sequenced CDR3 bases are TGTGCCAGCAGGGCAGGGGGTTCAAACTCC. Translated, it gives CASRAGGSNS. The full CDR3 protein is CASRAGGSNSDYTF.

This clone was counted a few times. Genes and germline are mouse. The observed sequence ends 4 residues before the CDR3 terminus, with the missing tail filled in from the germline J gene. The chain joins TRBV13-3 to TRBJ2-1; D is possibly TRBD2 (6 bases). The germline V and J ends were trimmed by 1 base and 6 bases, with 17 bases remaining between them. The CDR3 runs to 16 residues. Germline CDR1 NNHDY, CDR2 SYVADS. CDR3 bases read: TGTGCCAGCAGTGATCCCCCTCACTGGGATGGTGCT. It encodes CASSDPPHWDGA. The complete CDR3 reads CASSDPPHWDGAEQFF.

A note on this clone: All gene names here are mouse names. The covered CDR3 bases are TGTGCCAGCAGTGAGCCGGAACAGGGGAACTATGCT. Translation: CASSEPEQGNYA. The entire CDR3 sequence reads CASSEPEQGNYAEQFF. V usage is TRBV13-3 and J usage is TRBJ2-1; 7 bases are a match to TRBD1. The read halts 4 residues ahead of the CDR3 end, with the missing end drawn from the germline J gene. The CDR3 has 16 amino acids. V lost 2 bases to trimming and J lost 1 base; unmatched junction nucleotides: 6. Per germline, CDR1 NNHDY and CDR2 SYVADS.